Sequencing of this TCR beta chain was carried out in a study of T cell responses to AZD1222 COVID-19 vaccine (dated by TCRdb to the early 2020s). In terms of the full investigation: AZD1222 recipients given second doses at about 4 weeks or at about 12 weeks were pooled, since spike-specific TCR depth and breadth were not found to differ between the two schedules. A total of approximately 250 trial participants underwent TCR sequencing, of whom about 200 had received two doses of AZD1222 and some 25 had received two doses of the MenACWY control vaccine. Trial participants were enrolled into age subgroups of 18-55, 56-69 and 70-plus years, which contained approximately 150, 28 and 58 TCR-sequenced participants, respectively.

The CDR3 regions of human TCRbeta chains were analyzed by immunosequencing. For the original study's pipeline: TCRs in the repertoires were matched against a reference library of SARS-CoV-2-specific TCRs that had been generated with the MIRA antigen-specificity platform. Breadth was defined as the fraction of unique TCRs that were SARS-CoV-2-associated. Depth was defined as the fraction of total T cells that were SARS-CoV-2-associated. Using the MIRA data, each spike-specific TCR was assigned both to the spike region to which the TCR was reactive and to a CD4 or CD8 class. Log10-transformed breadth and depth values were compared by one-way ANOVA with Sidak's multiple comparisons tests. Held by TCRdb, this immuneACCESS table contains in-frame sequences only and omits some clones. Under half of the omission traces to an unresolved V gene where checked; the cause of the rest is unknown. Clone size and the V and J calls come from that table; the DNA yielded D and trimming. This sample has tens of thousands of clones in its table, and roughly nine tenths of those were observed once. The ten largest clonotypes hold roughly 7.7% of the sample.

The time point label corresponds to: baseline before first vaccination. Samples from vaccinated people were obtained from the UK trials COV001 and COV002, which included a single-blind randomized controlled phase 2/3 trial of AZD1222 (ChAdOx1 nCoV-19) in healthy adults. For TCRbeta chain sequencing, PBMC samples from trial participants were taken at day 0 and at day 28 after the second dose. Paper-wide results and their limitations: Nearly half of unique spike-specific TCRs reportedly recognized epitopes outside regions mutated in the B.1.351 and B.1.1.7 variants. CD4 TCRs associated with the vaccine covered the entire spike protein, and the dominant responses were in regions 160-218 and 743-854. Most participants were white British and females outnumbered males, and the authors suggested that clonal diversity may have been underestimated. After two AZD1222 doses, spike-specific TCR breadth and depth were significantly higher than at day 0 and than in MenACWY recipients. Because no day 14 peak-response samples were available, repertoires were characterized only after the peak T cell response. Conclusions about previously exposed vaccinees were limited because only a handful of AZD1222 recipients were SARS-CoV-2 seropositive at baseline. The 56-69-year group was small, and its depth increase did not reach significance, likely because of low power.

This clone was seen only a few times. Its antigen is unknown. No base quality values were provided; no much bigger clone lies one nucleotide off. The V and J ends are trimmed by 1 base and 3 bases, leaving 10 bases between them. Including the terminal cysteine and phenylalanine, the CDR3 comprises 15 residues. The only DNA kept is the CDR3, 45 bases in frame from the first base. CDR1 and CDR2 are drawn from the germline V gene (reference sequence): SEHNR, FQNEAQ. This sequence uses TRBV7-9 and TRBJ1-5; perhaps TRBD1 is the D gene, with 5 bases matching. The sequencing used peripheral blood, collected on day 0 of AZD1222 vaccination. This sequence was found in an adult in good health. CDR3 region: CASSLEGTDNQPQHF. The nucleotide sequence reads as follows: TGTGCCAGCAGCTTAGAAGGGACCGACAATCAGCCCCAGCATTTT.